These 24 T cell receptor beta chains came from one sample sequenced in a study of T cell responses to AZD1222 COVID-19 vaccine. Using immunoSEQ multiplex PCR, the repertoire was profiled, and TCRdb retains in-frame clones only, with some absent. The profile shows approximately 160,000 clones, 85% to 95% of them singletons. This specimen consisted of peripheral blood, obtained on day 0 of AZD1222 vaccination. Every receptor here comes from an adult in good health.

This clone is a singleton in its sample. V gene TRBV7-2 combines with J gene TRBJ2-6; D call uncertain. Trimming left V 1 base short and J 1 base short, with 5 bases between. The CDR3 has 15 residues. CDR1 is SGHTA, CDR2 FQGNSA, per germline. The CDR3 loop is CASSLVESGANVLTF. The CDR3 region has the DNA TGTGCCAGCAGCTTAGTGGAATCTGGGGCCAACGTCCTGACTTTC.

V usage is TRBV14 and J usage is TRBJ1-6; D is ambiguous. The CDR3 loop spans 15 amino acids. Germline CDR1 reads SGHDN; CDR2 reads FVKESK. The V gene lost 4 bases and the J gene lost 7 bases, with 14 bases spanning the gap. CDR3 in amino acids: CASSPEPIGNSPLHF. CDR3 nucleotides: TGTGCCAGCAGCCCAGAGCCCATAGGGAATTCACCCCTCCACTTT.

To note about this clone: This CDR3 is also generated by other DNA sequences in the sample. The chain uses TRBV24-1 and TRBJ1-2; D is unclear. V was clipped by 3 bases and J by 3 bases, with 1 base between them. The CDR3 is made up of 11 amino acids. Germline CDR1 is KGHDR and CDR2 is SFDVKD. The CDR3 bases are TGTGCCACCAGTGATCACTATGGCTACACCTTC. It is translated as CATSDHYGYTF.

V and J are TRBV2 and TRBJ1-1; unclear D gene. The CDR3 runs 14 residues. Looked up from germline, CDR1 is SNHLY and CDR2 is FYNNEI. V gave up 0 bases and J gave up 4 bases, with 9 bases separating them. The CDR3 reads CASSEAGGGTEAFF. The CDR3 DNA reads TGTGCCAGCAGTGAAGCGGGTGGCGGCACTGAAGCTTTCTTT.

The gene calls are TRBV6-1 and TRBJ2-5; weak D call: TRBD1 (5 bases). The V end was cut by 2 bases, the J end by 4 bases, with 11 bases between. Germline loops: CDR1 MNHNS, CDR2 SASEGT. The CDR3 runs to 14 residues. The CDR3 is CASSELWGRETQYF. CDR3 DNA sequence: TGTGCCAGCAGTGAATTGTGGGGCCGAGAGACCCAGTACTTC.

The chain couples TRBV27 to TRBJ2-1; D is uncertain. Germline lookup yields CDR1 MNHEY and CDR2 SMNVEV (reference sequence). Trimming pared 5 bases from V and 0 bases from J, leaving 14 bases between. This CDR3 has 16 amino acids. In nucleotides, the CDR3 is TGTGCCAGCAGTCCCGATTCGTGGAGCTCCTACAATGAGCAGTTCTTC. Translation gives CASSPDSWSSYNEQFF.

This clone occurred once. The DNA of the CDR3 is TGCAGCGTTGTATACCGGGTTCCTAACACTGAAGCTTTCTTT. The encoded protein is CSVVYRVPNTEAFF. The chain links TRBV29-1 to TRBJ1-1; D is unclear. The CDR3 spans 14 residues. The V end lost 4 bases, the J end lost 2 bases, and 14 bases lay between the germline ends. In germline, CDR1 is SQVTM, CDR2 ANQGSEA.

V and J are TRBV11-3 and TRBJ1-1, with 7 nucleotides matching TRBD1. This CDR3 region has 16 residues. CDR1 and CDR2 from the germline V gene are SGHNT and YENEEA. V dropped 5 bases and J dropped 7; count of bases not matched to a gene: 16. CDR3 DNA: TGTGCCAGCAGCGGCAGGACAGGCGTCCCCTTTGGTGAAGCTTTCTTT. It encodes CASSGRTGVPFGEAFF.

The V call is TRBV5-6, the J call TRBJ2-1; no clear D gene. Trimming cost V 0 bases and J 0 bases, with 10 bases left between them. Germline CDR1 SGHDT, CDR2 YYEEEE. There are 16 residues in the CDR3. The CDR3 here is CASSLEPTLSYNEQFF. CDR3 DNA: TGTGCCAGCAGCTTGGAGCCGACGCTCTCCTACAATGAGCAGTTCTTC.

Notes on this clone: One junction end disagrees with the germline gene, perhaps due to a read error. The J gene is TRBJ2-5, the V gene TRBV2; possible D gene TRBD2, 5 bases. The CDR3 consists of 13 residues. Germline V gene sequence: CDR1 SNHLY, CDR2 FYNNEI. CDR3 nucleotide sequence: TGTGCCAGCAAAGAGGGAGCAGCAGAGATCCAGTACTTC. It codes for CASKEGAAEIQYF.

V usage is TRBV4-1 and J usage is TRBJ1-6, with D hard to call. Germline CDR1 and CDR2: MGHRA and YSYEKL. The CDR3 spans 18 residues. Trimming shortened V by 1 base and J by 0 bases, and 13 bases separated the two germline ends. The CDR3 region is CASSQAIRFSSYNSPLHF. The CDR3 region has the DNA TGCGCCAGCAGCCAAGCGATCAGGTTTTCCTCCTATAATTCACCCCTCCACTTT.

The rearrangement links TRBV2 to TRBJ1-6; D unclear. The V gene lost 6 bases and the J gene lost 7 bases, with 10 bases spanning the gap. This CDR3 region has 13 residues. CDR1 is SNHLY and CDR2 is FYNNEI in the germline V gene. In DNA form, the CDR3 reads TGTGCCAGCAGCCGGGAAACCAATTCACCCCTCCACTTT. Its protein product is CASSRETNSPLHF. The full variable domain, in which reference TRBV2 and TRBJ1-6 provide the parts outside the CDR3, is EPEVTQTPSHQVTQMGQEVILRCVPISNHLYFYWYRQILGQKVEFLVSFYNNEISEKSEIFDDQFSVERPDGSNFTLKIRSTKLEDSAMYFCASSRETNSPLHFGNGTRLTVT.

The CDR3 region is CASSPTLDGSGQPQHF. DNA for the CDR3: TGTGCCAGCAGCCCAACTCTGGACGGCTCCGGTCAGCCCCAGCATTTT. The J gene is TRBJ1-5, the V gene TRBV7-9; no firm D call. This CDR3 is built from 16 residues. V was shortened by 5 bases and J by 6 bases, with 20 bases between the two germline ends. The V gene's germline CDR1 is SEHNR and CDR2 FQNEAQ (reference sequence).

This clone was counted a single time. The chain has TRBV3-1 (or the pseudogene TRBV3-2) and TRBJ1-6; D possibly corresponds to TRBD1 (5 bases). The CDR3 consists of 16 residues. V gave up 0 bases and J gave up 0 bases, with 6 bases separating them. The germline V gene encodes CDR1 LGHDT and CDR2 YNNKEL (reference sequence). This CDR3 is CASSQDGGSYNSPLHF. In DNA, the CDR3 is TGTGCCAGCAGCCAAGACGGGGGCTCCTATAATTCACCCCTCCACTTT.

V gene TRBV2 combines with J gene TRBJ1-2; possibly TRBD1 for D (5 bases). The germline V and J ends were trimmed by 10 bases and 4 bases, with 16 bases remaining between them. The germline CDR1 and CDR2 sequences are SNHLY and FYNNEI. The CDR3 loop spans 13 amino acids. The CDR3 nucleotides read TGTGCCACGACGAGACAGCTAACCTATGGCTACACCTTC. This sequence encodes CATTRQLTYGYTF.

The genes are TRBV11-2 and TRBJ2-7, with D uncertain. The CDR3 runs to 14 residues. The ends were cut back, 5 bases at V and 2 bases at J, with 13 bases in the middle. Germline V gene data show CDR1 as SGHAT and CDR2 as FQNNGV. CDR3 bases: TGTGCCAGCAGCCTCGGTCCGAGGCCCTACGAGCAGTACTTC. Its translation is CASSLGPRPYEQYF.

The chain employs TRBV7-2 and TRBJ2-4; D might be TRBD1 (5 bases). V lost 0 bases and J lost 10, with 7 bases in between. CDR3 length: 12 residues. In germline, CDR1 is SGHTA, CDR2 FQGNSA. The CDR3 nucleotides read TGTGCCAGCAGCTTAGCAAGGGGTATTCAGTACTTC. Encoded protein: CASSLARGIQYF.

The V and J genes are TRBV4-1 and TRBJ1-3; D might be TRBD1 (5 bases). Trimming removed 3 bases at V and 2 bases at J, with 14 bases between. This CDR3 is 16 amino acids long. CDR1 is MGHRA and CDR2 is YSYEKL in the germline V gene. The CDR3 sequence: CASSHQGGDAGNTIYF. In DNA form, the CDR3 reads TGCGCCAGCAGCCACCAAGGAGGGGATGCTGGAAACACCATATATTTT.

V usage is TRBV6-2 or TRBV6-3 and J usage is TRBJ1-5; perhaps TRBD1 as D (5 bases). V was pared by 0 bases and J by 2 bases, with 5 bases between. Germline V gives CDR1 MNHEY, CDR2 SVGEGT. This CDR3 is built from 14 residues. CDR3 sequence: CASSYSGGNQPQHF. In nucleotides, the CDR3 is TGTGCCAGCAGTTACTCAGGGGGCAATCAGCCCCAGCATTTT.

The chain joins TRBV7-2 to TRBJ1-3, with TRBD1 as a possible D gene (5 bases). The CDR3 totals 12 residues. Germline V CDR1 and CDR2: SGHTA, FQGNSA. The V end was cut by 5 bases, the J end by 5 bases, with 7 bases between. This CDR3 is CASSPGRNTIYF. The CDR3 DNA sequence: TGTGCCAGCAGCCCGGGACGAAACACCATATATTTT. Filled out from reference TRBV7-2 and TRBJ1-3, the complete variable domain reads GAGVSQSPSNKVTEKGKDVELRCDPISGHTALYWYRQSLGQGLEFLIYFQGNSAPDKSGLPSDRFSAERTGGSVSTLTIQRTQQEDSAVYLCASSPGRNTIYFGEGSWLTVV.

The chain links TRBV19 to TRBJ1-3; maybe TRBD1 (5 bases). Germline-derived CDR1 and CDR2 are LNHDA and SQIVND (reference sequence). V was cut by 6 bases and J by 1 base, with 16 bases left in between. The CDR3 is 16 amino acids. The CDR3 sequence is CASRYAGGMSGNTIYF. The CDR3 DNA reads TGTGCCAGTAGATATGCGGGGGGGATGTCTGGAAACACCATATATTTT.

This clone was counted a few times. The chain is built from TRBV2 and TRBJ1-6; 7 positions agree with TRBD1. CDR1 is SNHLY and CDR2 is FYNNEI in the germline V gene. After removal of 6 bases from V and 7 bases from J, the junction contained 6 bases not matched to a gene. This CDR3 has 14 residues. CDR3 nucleotide sequence: TGTGCCAGCAGCAGACAGGGACAAAATTCACCCCTCCACTTT. This encodes CASSRQGQNSPLHF. The whole variable domain, filled in from reference TRBV2 and TRBJ1-6, reads EPEVTQTPSHQVTQMGQEVILRCVPISNHLYFYWYRQILGQKVEFLVSFYNNEISEKSEIFDDQFSVERPDGSNFTLKIRSTKLEDSAMYFCASSRQGQNSPLHFGNGTRLTVT.

The genes are TRBV4-1 and TRBJ1-6; 7 bases agree with TRBD1. The trim removed 2 bases at V and 6 bases at J, leaving 4 bases unmatched. CDR3 size: 15 residues. CDR1 MGHRA and CDR2 YSYEKL come from the germline V gene. The CDR3 bases are TGCGCCAGCAGCCAACTGACAGGGATTAATTCACCCCTCCACTTT. It codes for CASSQLTGINSPLHF.

The rearrangement uses TRBV5-1 and TRBJ1-2; D might be TRBD1 (6 bases). Trimming left V 6 bases short and J 3 bases short, with 18 bases between. The germline gives CDR1 SGHRS, CDR2 YFSETQ. CDR3 length: 15 residues. The CDR3, as DNA: TGCGCCAGCACCGTCAAACCCGGGACACACTATGGCTACACCTTC. Protein: CASTVKPGTHYGYTF.